This T cell receptor (beta chain) is from a study of patients and donors after allogeneic stem cell transplantation. TCRdb reanalysed the RT-PCR reads using MiXCR and keeps one entry per CDR3 protein. Of 920,000 or so distinct CDR3 sequences in the sample, under 20% were seen once. This clonotype was picked up a small number of times. The CDR3 is made up of 15 amino acids. Trimming pared 2 bases from V and 0 bases from J, leaving 10 bases between. This chain joins TRBV12-3 or TRBV12-4 and TRBJ1-1, with D hard to call. The receptor comes from a human donor who was either an allogeneic HSCT recipient or a stem cell or donor lymphocyte infusion donor (not recorded which). It is not recorded whose cells these are; they may come from a transplant donor. Sequenced material: blood, either unsorted or a sorted T cell fraction (not recorded which). This chain's CDR3 is CASSLSFGLNTEAFF. CDR3 in DNA: TGTGCCAGCAGTTTATCGTTCGGGTTGAACACTGAAGCTTTCTTT.